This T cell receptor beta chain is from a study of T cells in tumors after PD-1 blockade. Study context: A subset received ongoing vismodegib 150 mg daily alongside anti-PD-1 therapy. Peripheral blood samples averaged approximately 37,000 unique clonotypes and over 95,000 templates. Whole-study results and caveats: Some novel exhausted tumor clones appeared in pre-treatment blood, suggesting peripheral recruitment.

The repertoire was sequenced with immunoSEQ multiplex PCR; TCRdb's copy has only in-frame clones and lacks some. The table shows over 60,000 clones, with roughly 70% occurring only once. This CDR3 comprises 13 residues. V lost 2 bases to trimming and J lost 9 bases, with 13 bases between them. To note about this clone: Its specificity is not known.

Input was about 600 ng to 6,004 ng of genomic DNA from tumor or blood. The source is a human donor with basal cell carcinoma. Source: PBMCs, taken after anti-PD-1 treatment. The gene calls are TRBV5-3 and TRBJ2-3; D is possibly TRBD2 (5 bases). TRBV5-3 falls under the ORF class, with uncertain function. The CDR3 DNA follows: TGTGCCAGAAGCTTCTGCCCGGGAATGACGCAGTATTTT. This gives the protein CARSFCPGMTQYF.